The next 9 T cell receptor beta chains were all read from a single sample in a study of control samples from healthy donors and cancer patients. The method was immunoSEQ multiplex PCR; TCRdb's version includes in-frame clones alone and lacks a portion of them. The sample consists of about 84,000 clones, approximately 82% of them appearing once. The specimen was PBMCs. These receptors were taken from a man aged 55-75 years with head and neck cancer.

The chain uses TRBV7-9 and TRBJ2-7; D may be TRBD1 or TRBD2 (6 bases each). Trimming shortened V by 5 bases and J by 5 bases, and 16 bases separated the two germline ends. CDR1 is SEHNR and CDR2 is FQNEAQ in the germline V gene (reference sequence). This CDR3 comprises 14 residues. The CDR3 loop is CASSPRGPVHEQYF. For the CDR3, the DNA is TGTGCCAGCAGCCCCCGGGGGCCCGTGCACGAGCAGTACTTC.

The J gene is TRBJ2-1, the V gene TRBV7-9, with D perhaps TRBD1 (6 bases). The germline gives CDR1 SEHNR, CDR2 FQNEAQ (reference sequence). CDR3 length: 13 residues. V gave up 5 bases and J gave up 4 bases, with 9 bases separating them. The CDR3 spells CASSPGQYNEQFF. The CDR3, as DNA: TGTGCCAGCAGCCCCGGACAGTACAATGAGCAGTTCTTC.

V and J are TRBV18 and TRBJ2-1, with 9 nucleotides matching TRBD1. V shed 2 bases and J 8 bases; nucleotides not matched to a gene: 7. Germline lookup yields CDR1 KGHSH and CDR2 LQKENI. This CDR3 is 15 amino acids long. CDR3 residues: CASSPEGQGRYEQFF. In DNA, the CDR3 is TGTGCCAGCTCACCAGAGGGACAGGGTCGCTATGAGCAGTTCTTC.

This chain links TRBV6-5 with TRBJ1-1; D not resolved. Trimming shortened V by 1 base and J by 2 bases, and 5 bases separated the two germline ends. This CDR3 is 13 amino acids long. Germline loops: CDR1 MNHEY, CDR2 SVGAGI. The CDR3 reads CASSYYTNTEAFF. The CDR3 coding sequence is TGTGCCAGCAGTTACTACACCAACACTGAAGCTTTCTTT.

This chain's CDR3 is CATSDSNRPFNQPQHF. As DNA, the CDR3 is TGTGCCACCAGTGATAGTAACCGACCTTTCAATCAGCCCCAGCATTTT. The chain recombines TRBV24-1 with TRBJ1-5; D not resolved. Germline V gives CDR1 KGHDR, CDR2 SFDVKD. Between the trimmed V and J ends, which lost 3 bases and 3 bases, there was a span of 14 bases. The CDR3 runs to 16 residues.

V gene TRBV7-6 combines with J gene TRBJ2-1; D uncertain. The CDR3 contains 17 residues. Germline V gives CDR1 SGHVS, CDR2 FNYEAQ. V shed 1 base and J shed 0 bases, with 13 bases lying between them. CDR3 DNA sequence: TGTGCCAGCAGCTTAGAGTCCAGTTATAGCTCCTACAATGAGCAGTTCTTC. This translates into CASSLESSYSSYNEQFF. Full variable domain (outside the CDR3, taken from reference TRBV7-6 and TRBJ2-1): GAGVSQSPRYKVTKRGQDVALRCDPISGHVSLYWYRQALGQGPEFLTYFNYEAQQDKSGLPNDRFSAERPEGSISTLTIQRTEQRDSAMYRCASSLESSYSSYNEQFFGPGTRLTVL.

The chain is built from TRBV10-3 and TRBJ1-2; D not certain. Trimming left V 3 bases short and J 0 bases short, with 11 bases between. The CDR3 is made up of 15 amino acids. The V gene's germline CDR1 is ENHRY and CDR2 SYGVKD. CDR3 in DNA: TGTGCCATCAGTGAAGGTAACGGTCCTAACTATGGCTACACCTTC. Translated: CAISEGNGPNYGYTF.

This rearrangement joins TRBV10-1 to TRBJ2-2; D possibly matches TRBD1 or TRBD2 (5 bases each). The CDR3 extends over 15 amino acids. The germline V and J ends were trimmed by 6 bases and 4 bases, with 15 bases remaining between them. The germline gives CDR1 WNHNN, CDR2 SYGVQD (reference sequence). This CDR3 reads CASSDQGRGTGELFF. DNA for the CDR3: TGCGCCAGCAGCGACCAGGGCCGGGGCACCGGGGAGCTGTTTTTT.

This chain connects TRBV27 to TRBJ1-5; possibly TRBD1 for D (6 bases). CDR3 length: 16 residues. The germline V gene encodes CDR1 MNHEY and CDR2 SMNVEV (reference sequence). V shed 6 bases and J shed 2 bases, with 17 bases lying between them. The CDR3 here is CASSRAGAGGNQPQHF. CDR3 nucleotide sequence: TGTGCCAGCAGCAGAGCGGGGGCCGGAGGCAATCAGCCCCAGCATTTT.